These 20 T cell receptor beta chains originate from one sample sequenced in a study of read filtering for tumor transcriptome and immune sequencing. The library was built from roughly 400 ng RNA with molecular barcoded adaptors for alpha/delta and beta/gamma chains. TCRdb redid the calling of the reads with MiXCR, one entry per CDR3 protein. The sample contains 35,000 to 40,000 distinct CDR3 sequences, roughly an eighth of which appear only once. The sample comprised a population of CD138-negative cells sorted from bone marrow. The source of these receptors is a donor at least 40 years old with multiple myeloma.

At least ten counts were recorded for this clonotype. This rearrangement joins TRBV6-5 to TRBJ1-1; maybe TRBD1 (6 bases). CDR1 and CDR2 (germline): MNHEY, SVGAGI. This CDR3 is 12 amino acids long. Deletions cut 6 bases from V and 9 bases from J, with 14 bases between. The CDR3 protein is CASRDGGLKAFF. The CDR3 bases are TGTGCCAGCAGAGACGGGGGGCTGAAAGCTTTCTTT.

This clonotype has just a few counts. This chain connects TRBV4-1 to TRBJ1-1; the match to TRBD1 covers 9 bases. Germline CDR1 is MGHRA and CDR2 is YSYEKL. Trimming at V came to 0 bases and at J to 4 bases, leaving 6 bases not matched to a gene. This CDR3 region has 16 residues. The CDR3 DNA follows: TGCGCCAGCAGCCAAGACGGGACAGGGACCTTCACTGAAGCTTTCTTT. Translated, it gives CASSQDGTGTFTEAFF.

There are many counts of this clonotype. The chain employs TRBV4-2 and TRBJ2-5, with 10 bases matching TRBD2. V gave up 0 bases and J gave up 5 bases; unmatched junction bases: 18. The CDR3 is 20 amino acids. The V gene's germline CDR1 is LGHNA and CDR2 YNFKEQ. The chain's CDR3 is CASSQEGSSGSIGGSETQYF. The CDR3 region has the DNA TGTGCCAGCAGCCAAGAAGGATCTAGCGGGAGCATAGGAGGGTCGGAGACCCAGTACTTC.

This clonotype was detected ten times or more. The rearrangement uses TRBV4-1 and TRBJ1-1, with a possible D match to TRBD1 (5 bases). Trimming pared 0 bases from V and 5 bases from J, leaving 19 bases between. Germline V gives CDR1 MGHRA, CDR2 YSYEKL. The CDR3 spans 17 residues. The CDR3 spells CASSQEGAPRKSTEAFF. CDR3 in DNA: TGCGCCAGCAGCCAAGAAGGGGCCCCCAGGAAATCAACTGAAGCTTTCTTT.

This clonotype was picked up many times. The genes are TRBV5-6 and TRBJ2-6; D may be TRBD1 (5 bases). Between the trimmed V and J ends, which lost 3 bases and 0 bases, there was a span of 10 bases. The CDR3 has 16 amino acids. Per the germline V gene, CDR1 is SGHDT and CDR2 is YYEEEE. CDR3 loop: CASSWGQGSGANVLTF. Here the CDR3 DNA reads TGTGCCAGCAGCTGGGGTCAGGGCTCTGGGGCCAACGTCCTGACTTTC.

This clonotype came up many times. The chain is built from TRBV7-2 and TRBJ2-7; 13 bases map to TRBD2. The V gene's germline CDR1 is SGHTA and CDR2 FQGNSA. V shed 0 bases, J shed 6 bases, and the junction held 5 bases outside the gene matches. There are 16 residues in the CDR3. The CDR3 loop is CASSLAGTSGMGEQYF. The CDR3 coding sequence is TGTGCCAGCAGCTTAGCAGGGACTAGCGGGATGGGCGAGCAGTACTTC.

The table lists this clonotype with many counts. The V call is TRBV7-9, the J call TRBJ1-5; possibly TRBD1 for D (5 bases). V lost 3 bases, J lost 3 bases, and 12 bases lay in between. CDR1 and CDR2 from the germline V gene are SEHNR and FQNEAQ (reference sequence). The CDR3 is made up of 15 amino acids. In DNA, the CDR3 is TGTGCCAGCAGCTTCACAGGCCAGGTCAATCAGCCCCAGCATTTT. It yields the protein CASSFTGQVNQPQHF.

The chain recombines TRBV5-1 with TRBJ1-1; D is ambiguous. Germline loops: CDR1 SGHRS, CDR2 YFSETQ. This CDR3 has 11 amino acids. Trimming left V 5 bases short and J 4 bases short, with 6 bases between. DNA of the CDR3: TGCGCCAGCAGGGATTTCACTGAAGCTTTCTTT. It yields the protein CASRDFTEAFF.

The table lists this clonotype with many counts. The chain is built from TRBV20-1 and TRBJ2-3, with D possibly being TRBD1 (5 bases). The CDR3 covers 13 residues. From germline, CDR1 is DFQATT and CDR2 SNEGSKA (reference sequence). V shed 6 bases and J shed 4 bases, with 14 bases lying between them. For the CDR3, the DNA is TGCAGTGCAGACCTAACAGGTTCAGATACGCAGTATTTT. Translated, it gives CSADLTGSDTQYF.

This clonotype turned up a few times. This chain uses TRBV28 with TRBJ2-2; D unresolved. CDR1 and CDR2 (germline): MDHEN, SYDVKM. Trimming took off 6 bases at V and 1 base at J, with 6 bases between the two ends. The CDR3 sequence is 13 residues long. Written as DNA, the CDR3 is TGTGCCAGCAGAGTAGTGAACACCGGGGAGCTGTTTTTT. This translates into CASRVVNTGELFF.

The sample holds many counts of this clonotype. At one end, the junction sequence differs from germline, possibly due to a read error. The genes are TRBV20-1 and TRBJ2-1; 7 bases are a match to TRBD2. Germline CDR1 reads DFQATT; CDR2 reads SNEGSKA (reference sequence). This CDR3 comprises 15 residues. As DNA, the CDR3 is TGCAGTGCTGCAGACCCAACTAGCGCCTACAATGAGCAGTCCTTC. As protein: CSAADPTSAYNEQSF.

Ten or more counts support this clonotype. The chain recombines TRBV7-2 with TRBJ2-3; 7 bases are a match to TRBD2. This CDR3 region has 15 residues. The V gene's germline CDR1 is SGHTA and CDR2 FQGNSA. V was pared by 5 bases and J by 0 bases, with 5 bases of the junction left unmatched. The CDR3 loop reads CASSRSGASTDTQYF. For the CDR3, the DNA is TGTGCCAGCAGCCGGAGCGGGGCTAGCACAGATACGCAGTATTTT.

This clonotype occurred many times. The chain joins TRBV27 to TRBJ2-7; D possibly uses TRBD1 or TRBD2 (5 bases each). There are 13 residues in the CDR3. In germline, CDR1 is MNHEY, CDR2 SMNVEV (reference sequence). Between the trimmed V and J ends, which lost 3 bases and 3 bases, there was a span of 9 bases. DNA for the CDR3: TGTGCCAGCAGTTTGGGACCATACTACGAGCAGTACTTC. Its translation: CASSLGPYYEQYF.

This clonotype was detected only a few times. This CDR3 reads CASSGPPTRSSYEQYF. CDR3 in DNA: TGTGCCAGCAGTGGTCCCCCCACACGGAGCTCCTACGAGCAGTACTTC. This sequence joins TRBV25-1 and TRBJ2-7, with D uncertain. Germline loops: CDR1 MGHDK, CDR2 SYGVNS. The CDR3 has 16 amino acids. V lost 4 bases to trimming and J lost 0 bases, with 16 bases between them.

In the case of this clonotype: At one end, the junction sequence differs from germline, possibly due to a read error. The CDR3 DNA reads as TGTGCCAGCAGGGCGGCTAGCGGGAGCAATGAGCAGCTCTTC. Translated, it gives CASRAASGSNEQLF. This sequence joins TRBV12-3 or TRBV12-4 and TRBJ2-1, with 10 nucleotides matching TRBD2. The CDR3 is made up of 14 amino acids.

This clonotype has at least ten counts. This rearrangement joins TRBV21-1 to TRBJ2-1. TRBV21-1 is reported as a pseudogene. This CDR3 is 11 amino acids long. CDR3 protein: CASTNGDEQFF. The CDR3 DNA is TGTGCCAGCACCAATGGGGATGAGCAGTTCTTC.

The chain has TRBV19 and TRBJ2-2; D gene uncertain. V was shortened by 5 bases and J by 1 base, with 8 bases between the two germline ends. Germline-derived CDR1 and CDR2 are LNHDA and SQIVND (reference sequence). This CDR3 is built from 14 residues. The CDR3 protein is CASSVRGNTGELFF. The CDR3 DNA is TGTGCCAGTAGTGTACGAGGGAACACCGGGGAGCTGTTTTTT.

At least ten counts were recorded for this clonotype. The chain carries TRBV28 and TRBJ1-6; D gene uncertain. Germline CDR1 is MDHEN and CDR2 is SYDVKM. The V gene lost 5 bases and the J gene lost 5 bases, with 4 bases spanning the gap. The CDR3 loop spans 12 amino acids. CDR3 sequence reads: CASSQHNSPLHF. CDR3 coding DNA: TGTGCCAGCAGTCAACATAATTCACCCCTCCACTTT.

Many counts were recorded for this clonotype. V usage is TRBV11-2 and J usage is TRBJ1-1, with D maybe TRBD1 (5 bases). CDR1 is SGHAT, CDR2 FQNNGV, per germline. Trimming pared 1 base from V and 7 bases from J, leaving 10 bases between. The CDR3 is 13 residues long. CDR3 loop: CASSLVQDYEAFF. CDR3 in DNA: TGTGCCAGCAGCTTAGTACAGGACTATGAAGCTTTCTTT.

In its sample, this clonotype was seen many times. This chain uses TRBV6-5 with TRBJ2-7; 10 bases are shared with TRBD2. Germline V gene lookup returns CDR1 MNHEY and CDR2 SVGAGI. The V segment lost 2 bases and the J segment 2 bases; nucleotides outside the gene matches: 12. The CDR3 is 18 residues long. In nucleotides, the CDR3 is TGTGCCAGCAGTTACAGGGGAATCGGACTAGCGGAGACCTACGAGCAGTACTTC. Translation: CASSYRGIGLAETYEQYF.